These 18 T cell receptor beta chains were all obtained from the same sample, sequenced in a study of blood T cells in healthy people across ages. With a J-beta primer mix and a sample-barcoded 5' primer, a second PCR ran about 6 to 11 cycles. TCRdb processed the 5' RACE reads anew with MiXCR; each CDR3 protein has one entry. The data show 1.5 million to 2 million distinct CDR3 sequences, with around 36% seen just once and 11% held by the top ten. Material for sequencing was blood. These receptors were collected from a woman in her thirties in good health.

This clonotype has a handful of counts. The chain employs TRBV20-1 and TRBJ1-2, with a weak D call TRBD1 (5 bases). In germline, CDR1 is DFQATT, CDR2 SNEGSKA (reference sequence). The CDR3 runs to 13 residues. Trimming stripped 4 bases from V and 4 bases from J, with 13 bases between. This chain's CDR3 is CSATDMGSYGYTF. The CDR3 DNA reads TGCAGTGCTACGGACATGGGCTCCTATGGCTACACCTTC.

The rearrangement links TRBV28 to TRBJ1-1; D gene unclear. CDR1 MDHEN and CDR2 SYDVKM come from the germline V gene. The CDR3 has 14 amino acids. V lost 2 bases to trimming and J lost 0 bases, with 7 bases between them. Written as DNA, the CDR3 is TGTGCCAGCAGTTTACGGATCCTGAACACTGAAGCTTTCTTT. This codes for CASSLRILNTEAFF.

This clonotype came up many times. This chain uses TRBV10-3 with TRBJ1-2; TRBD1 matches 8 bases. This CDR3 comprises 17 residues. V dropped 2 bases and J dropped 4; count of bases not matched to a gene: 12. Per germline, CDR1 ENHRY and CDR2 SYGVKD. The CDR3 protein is CAISEPAGTGESYGYTF. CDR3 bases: TGTGCCATCAGTGAGCCAGCCGGGACAGGAGAATCCTATGGCTACACCTTC.

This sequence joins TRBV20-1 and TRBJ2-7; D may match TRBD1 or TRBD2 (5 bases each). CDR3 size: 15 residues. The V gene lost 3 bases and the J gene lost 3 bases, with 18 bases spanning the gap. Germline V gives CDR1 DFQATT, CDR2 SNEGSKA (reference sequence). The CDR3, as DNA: TGCAGTGCTAGCCCCCCTGGGGGACGGAGCTACGAGCAGTACTTC. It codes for CSASPPGGRSYEQYF.

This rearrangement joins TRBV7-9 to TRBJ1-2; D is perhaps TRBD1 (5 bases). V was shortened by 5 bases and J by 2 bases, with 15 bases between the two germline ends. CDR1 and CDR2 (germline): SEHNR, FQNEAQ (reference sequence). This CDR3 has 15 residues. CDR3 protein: CASSPAGQANYGYTF. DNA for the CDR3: TGTGCCAGCAGCCCCGCGGGGCAGGCCAACTATGGCTACACCTTC. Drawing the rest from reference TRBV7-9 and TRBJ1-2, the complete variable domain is DTGVSQNPRHKITKRGQNVTFRCDPISEHNRLYWYRQTLGQGPEFLTYFQNEAQLEKSRLLSDRFSAERPKGSFSTLEIQRTEQGDSAMYLCASSPAGQANYGYTFGSGTRLTVV.

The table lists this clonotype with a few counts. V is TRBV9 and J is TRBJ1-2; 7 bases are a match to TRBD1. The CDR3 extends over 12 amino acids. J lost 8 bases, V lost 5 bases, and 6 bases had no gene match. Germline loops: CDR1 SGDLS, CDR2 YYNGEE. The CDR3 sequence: CASRDRDGGYTF. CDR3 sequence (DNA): TGTGCCAGCAGAGACAGGGACGGCGGCTACACCTTC.

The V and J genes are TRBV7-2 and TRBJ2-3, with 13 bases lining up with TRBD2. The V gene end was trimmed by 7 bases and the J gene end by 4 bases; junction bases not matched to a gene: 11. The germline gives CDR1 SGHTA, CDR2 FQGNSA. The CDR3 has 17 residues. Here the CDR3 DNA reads TGTGCCAGCACCAACAAGAGGACTAGCGGGGGAGCAGATACGCAGTATTTT. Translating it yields CASTNKRTSGGADTQYF.

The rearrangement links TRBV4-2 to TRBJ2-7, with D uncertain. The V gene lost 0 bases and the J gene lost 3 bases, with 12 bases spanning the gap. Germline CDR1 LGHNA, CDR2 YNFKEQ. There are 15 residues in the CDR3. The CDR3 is CASSQEHTNYYEQYF. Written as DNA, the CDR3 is TGTGCCAGCAGCCAAGAACACACCAACTACTACGAGCAGTACTTC.

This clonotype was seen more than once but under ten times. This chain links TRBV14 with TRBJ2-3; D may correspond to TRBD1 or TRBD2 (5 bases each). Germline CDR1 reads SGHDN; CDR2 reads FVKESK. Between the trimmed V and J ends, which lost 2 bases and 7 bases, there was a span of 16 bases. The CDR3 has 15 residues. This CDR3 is CASSQMVGERNTQYF. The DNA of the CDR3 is TGTGCCAGCAGCCAAATGGTGGGGGAAAGAAATACGCAGTATTTT. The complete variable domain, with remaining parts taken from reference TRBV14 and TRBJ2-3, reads EAGVTQFPSHSVIEKGQTVTLRCDPISGHDNLYWYRRVMGKEIKFLLHFVKESKQDESGMPNNRFLAERTGGTYSTLKVQPAELEDSGVYFCASSQMVGERNTQYFGPGTRLTVL.

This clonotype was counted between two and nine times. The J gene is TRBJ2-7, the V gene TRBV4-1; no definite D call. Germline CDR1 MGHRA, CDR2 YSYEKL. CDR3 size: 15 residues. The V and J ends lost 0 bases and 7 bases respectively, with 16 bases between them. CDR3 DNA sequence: TGCGCCAGCAGCCAAGAAGTCTCTCCTGGGTATGAGCAGTACTTC. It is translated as CASSQEVSPGYEQYF.

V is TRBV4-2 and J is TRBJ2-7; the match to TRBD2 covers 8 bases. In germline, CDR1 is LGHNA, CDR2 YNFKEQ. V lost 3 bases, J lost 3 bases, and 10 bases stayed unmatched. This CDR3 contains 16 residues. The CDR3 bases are TGTGCCAGCAGCCAGGGGGTAGCGGGATTAGGCTACGAGCAGTACTTC. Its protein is CASSQGVAGLGYEQYF.

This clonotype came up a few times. The CDR3 loop reads CASSQPDRTNTDTQYF. In DNA, the CDR3 is TGCGCCAGCAGCCAACCAGACCGAACCAACACAGATACGCAGTATTTT. The V and J genes are TRBV4-1 and TRBJ2-3; no clear D gene. With 2 bases removed from V and 2 bases from J, the gap between germline ends came to 14 bases. Germline values: CDR1 MGHRA, CDR2 YSYEKL. The CDR3 has 16 amino acids.

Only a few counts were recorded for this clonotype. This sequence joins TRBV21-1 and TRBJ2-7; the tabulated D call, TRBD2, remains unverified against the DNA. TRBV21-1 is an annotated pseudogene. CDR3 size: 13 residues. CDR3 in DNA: TGTGCCAGCAGGCTAGTACCCATCTACGAGCAGTACTTC. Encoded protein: CASRLVPIYEQYF.

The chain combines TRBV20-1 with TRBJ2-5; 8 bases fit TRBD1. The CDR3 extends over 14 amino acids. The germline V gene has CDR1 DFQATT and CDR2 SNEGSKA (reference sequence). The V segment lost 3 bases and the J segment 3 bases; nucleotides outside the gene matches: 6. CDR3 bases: TGCAGTGCTAGCGGACAGGGCGACAAAGAGACCCAGTACTTC. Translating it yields CSASGQGDKETQYF.

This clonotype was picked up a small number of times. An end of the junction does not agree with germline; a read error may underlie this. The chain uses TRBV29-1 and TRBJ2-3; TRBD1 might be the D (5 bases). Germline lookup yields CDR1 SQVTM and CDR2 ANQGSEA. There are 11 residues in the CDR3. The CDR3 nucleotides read TGCGGCGTTGAAGGGGAAAACGCTTGGTATTTT. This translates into CGVEGENAWYF.

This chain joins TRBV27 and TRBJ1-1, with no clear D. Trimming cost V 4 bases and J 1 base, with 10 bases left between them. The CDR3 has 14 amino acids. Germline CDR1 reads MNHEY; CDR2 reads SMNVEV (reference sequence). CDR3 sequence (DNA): TGTGCCAGCAGTTCGGAGGGCTCGAACACTGAAGCTTTCTTT. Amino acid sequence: CASSSEGSNTEAFF.

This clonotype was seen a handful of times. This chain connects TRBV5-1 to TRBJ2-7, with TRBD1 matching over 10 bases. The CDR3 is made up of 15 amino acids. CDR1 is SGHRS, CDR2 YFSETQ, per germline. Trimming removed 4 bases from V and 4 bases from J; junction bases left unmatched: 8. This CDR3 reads CASSPTRQGAYEQYF. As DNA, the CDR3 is TGCGCCAGCAGCCCCACGAGACAGGGGGCTTACGAGCAGTACTTC.

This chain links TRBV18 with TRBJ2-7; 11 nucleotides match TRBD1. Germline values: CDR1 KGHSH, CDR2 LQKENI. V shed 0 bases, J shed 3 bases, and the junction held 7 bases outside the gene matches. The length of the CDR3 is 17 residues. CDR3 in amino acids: CASSPPNRDRGSYEQYF. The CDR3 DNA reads TGTGCCAGCTCACCACCGAACCGGGACAGGGGGAGCTACGAGCAGTACTTC. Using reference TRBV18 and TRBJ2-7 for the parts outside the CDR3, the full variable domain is NAGVMQNPRHLVRRRGQEARLRCSPMKGHSHVYWYRQLPEEGLKFMVYLQKENIIDESGMPKERFSAEFPKEGPSILRIQQVVRGDSAAYFCASSPPNRDRGSYEQYFGPGTRLTVT.